This T cell receptor (beta chain) is drawn from a study of regulatory T cells in long-lasting Graves disease. In the study overall: The study counted Graves' disease as persistent given over 5 years of antithyroid drugs and positive TSH receptor antibodies.

HTBI primers from iRepertoire and Arm-PCR of CDR3 regions yielded the TCR beta libraries. From the multiplex PCR reads, TCRdb called clonotypes with MiXCR, one entry per CDR3 protein. The data contain roughly 500,000 distinct CDR3 sequences, roughly 21% of them singletons. Time point described: persistent/refractory GD, antithyroid drugs over 5 years with positive TRAb. PBMC RNA was the source of the TCR library. The CDR3 loop spans 14 amino acids. Trimming at V came to 8 bases and at J to 1 base, leaving 8 bases not matched to a gene. Specimen: peripheral blood mononuclear cells (PBMCs), collected when the disease was refractory, from a patient treated with antithyroid drugs. The V gene is TRBV12-3 or TRBV12-4, the J gene TRBJ2-7; 7 bases are shared with TRBD1. This clonotype was obtained from a female donor with Graves disease. The DNA of the CDR3 is TGTGCCAGCCGCTCCGGGACAGTTTCCTACGAGCAGTACTTC. It translates to CASRSGTVSYEQYF.